These 28 T cell receptor beta chains share one sample of origin, sequenced in a study of shared clonotypes between healthy human individuals. The naive CD8 subset, CD45RO-negative cells positively selected for CCR7, excluded terminally differentiated effector memory CD45RA+ cells. The method was immunoSEQ multiplex PCR; TCRdb's version includes in-frame clones alone and lacks a portion of them. The data show roughly 890,000 clones, with almost 95% seen just once and less than 25% held by the top ten. The sample was naive CD8+ T cells sorted from blood. Every receptor here comes from a man aged 25-45 years in good health.

The chain links TRBV5-1 to TRBJ2-5, with 12 bases identical to TRBD1. The germline V gene has CDR1 SGHRS and CDR2 YFSETQ. This CDR3 comprises 17 residues. Trimming at V came to 4 bases and at J to 5 bases, leaving 12 bases not matched to a gene. CDR3 DNA sequence: TGCGCCAGCAGCCCGGGCCCCGGGACAGGGGGCCGGGAGACCCAGTACTTC. Translated, it gives CASSPGPGTGGRETQYF. Using reference TRBV5-1 and TRBJ2-5 for the parts outside the CDR3, the full variable domain is KAGVTQTPRYLIKTRGQQVTLSCSPISGHRSVSWYQQTPGQGLQFLFEYFSETQRNKGNFPGRFSGRQFSNSRSEMNVSTLELGDSALYLCASSPGPGTGGRETQYFGPGTRLLVL.

Comments on this clone: The sample contains more than one DNA sequence encoding this CDR3. The rearrangement links TRBV27 to TRBJ2-7; D gene uncertain. Germline lookup yields CDR1 MNHEY and CDR2 SMNVEV (reference sequence). With 0 bases removed from V and 3 bases from J, the gap between germline ends came to 9 bases. The CDR3 length is 14 residues. The CDR3 loop reads CASSLSRASYEQYF. DNA for the CDR3: TGTGCCAGCAGTTTATCACGGGCCAGCTACGAGCAGTACTTC.

A single count supports this clone. V is TRBV28 and J is TRBJ2-7, with 7 bases identical to TRBD1. V shed 1 base, J shed 5 bases, and the junction held 14 bases outside the gene matches. The CDR3 is made up of 17 amino acids. The germline V gene has CDR1 MDHEN and CDR2 SYDVKM. This CDR3 reads CASSLFPYQLDRDEQYF. In DNA form, the CDR3 reads TGTGCCAGCAGTTTATTCCCCTACCAATTAGACAGGGACGAGCAGTACTTC.

The V gene is TRBV7-9, the J gene TRBJ2-5, with 9 bases identical to TRBD1. Germline trimming cut 0 bases from V and 4 bases from J; bases unmatched to any gene: 12. The CDR3 is 18 amino acids. Germline V gene sequence: CDR1 SEHNR, CDR2 FQNEAQ (reference sequence). The CDR3 coding sequence is TGTGCCAGCAGCTTAGCGCGAGGACAGGGGCCCAACGGAGAGACCCAGTACTTC. It yields the protein CASSLARGQGPNGETQYF.

A remark on this clone: The same CDR3 also results from other DNA sequences found in this sample. The chain joins TRBV27 to TRBJ2-1; 10 positions match TRBD2. The V and J ends lost 5 bases and 4 bases, in that order; junction bases with no gene match: 5. Looked up from germline, CDR1 is MNHEY and CDR2 is SMNVEV (reference sequence). The CDR3 spans 15 residues. Here the CDR3 reads CASSTGTSVYNEQFF. The CDR3, as DNA: TGTGCCAGCAGTACGGGGACTAGCGTGTACAATGAGCAGTTCTTC.

The chain is built from TRBV7-9 and TRBJ2-7; 8 nucleotides align to TRBD1. V was clipped by 4 bases and J by 6 bases; unmatched bases: 11. Germline V gene lookup returns CDR1 SEHNR and CDR2 FQNEAQ (reference sequence). The length of the CDR3 is 15 residues. This CDR3 is CASSYERTGMSEQYF. The CDR3 coding sequence is TGTGCCAGCAGCTATGAGAGGACAGGGATGAGCGAGCAGTACTTC. The whole variable domain, filled in from reference TRBV7-9 and TRBJ2-7, reads DTGVSQNPRHKITKRGQNVTFRCDPISEHNRLYWYRQTLGQGPEFLTYFQNEAQLEKSRLLSDRFSAERPKGSFSTLEIQRTEQGDSAMYLCASSYERTGMSEQYFGPGTRLTVT.

The J gene is TRBJ2-3, the V gene TRBV10-3; D gene unclear. Germline values: CDR1 ENHRY, CDR2 SYGVKD. The CDR3 is 13 residues long. Trimming pared 10 bases from V and 1 base from J, leaving 12 bases between. The CDR3 reads CATGPRGTDTQYF. The CDR3 DNA is TGTGCCACCGGGCCCCGAGGCACAGATACGCAGTATTTT.

V usage is TRBV11-2 and J usage is TRBJ1-5; 8 nucleotides agree with TRBD1. This CDR3 has 18 amino acids. Germline CDR1 SGHAT, CDR2 FQNNGV. J lost 2 bases, V lost 1 base, and 10 bases had no gene match. In nucleotides, the CDR3 is TGTGCCAGCAGCTTAGGAGGGACAGGTGGGGGCGGCAATCAGCCCCAGCATTTT. It specifies CASSLGGTGGGGNQPQHF.

With respect to this clone: Other nucleotide sequences from this sample produce the same CDR3. The rearrangement joins TRBV10-3 to TRBJ2-7; 8 bases fit TRBD1. The germline gives CDR1 ENHRY, CDR2 SYGVKD. Trimming at V came to 8 bases and at J to 0 bases, leaving 3 bases not matched to a gene. CDR3 length: 13 residues. The CDR3 DNA is TGTGCCATCCGGGACAGGAGCTCCTACGAGCAGTACTTC. Its translation is CAIRDRSSYEQYF.

The CDR3 DNA is TGTGCCAGCAGCCCGGGACAGCCCCTCGGGGATGAGCAGTTCTTC. As protein: CASSPGQPLGDEQFF. J is TRBJ2-1 and V is TRBV5-4; TRBD1 aligns across 7 bases. Germline V gene data show CDR1 as SGHNT and CDR2 as YYREEE (reference sequence). Trimming took 4 bases from V and 8 from J; bases not matched to a gene: 12. This CDR3 region has 15 residues.

The chain links TRBV7-9 to TRBJ2-3; 10 bases are a match to TRBD2. Germline V gene data show CDR1 as SEHNR and CDR2 as FQNEAQ (reference sequence). V was pared by 1 base and J by 4 bases, with 2 bases of the junction left unmatched. The CDR3 totals 15 residues. This CDR3 reads CASSLVAGGADTQYF. The CDR3 nucleotides read TGTGCCAGCAGCTTAGTAGCGGGAGGCGCAGATACGCAGTATTTT.

The chain couples TRBV21-1 to TRBJ1-5. TRBV21-1 is a known pseudogene. The CDR3 runs 15 residues. CDR3 sequence: CASSFPGDANQPQHF. The CDR3 DNA follows: TGTGCCAGCAGCTTTCCGGGAGACGCAAATCAGCCCCAGCATTTT.

V is TRBV5-5 and J is TRBJ2-1; weak D call: TRBD1 (6 bases). The CDR3 contains 13 residues. V gave up 4 bases and J gave up 7 bases, with 12 bases separating them. Germline V gene lookup returns CDR1 SGHKS and CDR2 YYEKEE (reference sequence). CDR3 DNA sequence: TGTGCCAGCAGCAACCCCAGGGGAAATGAGCAGTTCTTC. This codes for CASSNPRGNEQFF. Together with reference TRBV5-5 and TRBJ2-1, the CDR3 gives the full variable domain: DAGVTQSPTHLIKTRGQQVTLRCSPISGHKSVSWYQQVLGQGPQFIFQYYEKEERGRGNFPDRFSARQFPNYSSELNVNALLLGDSALYLCASSNPRGNEQFFGPGTRLTVL.

CDR3 nucleotides: TGCGCCAGCAGCGGAGACAGGGGAGCCGACACCGGGGAGCTGTTTTTT. The encoded protein is CASSGDRGADTGELFF. J is TRBJ2-2 and V is TRBV4-1; 8 bases align to TRBD1. The V gene end was trimmed by 5 bases and the J gene end by 3 bases; junction bases not matched to a gene: 8. The CDR3 runs 16 residues. The germline CDR1 and CDR2 sequences are MGHRA and YSYEKL.

Turning to this clone: Within the sample, other DNA sequences also encode this same CDR3. The chain couples TRBV7-9 to TRBJ2-1, with D unclear. The CDR3 is 11 residues long. Trimming removed 2 bases at V and 8 bases at J, with 4 bases between. Germline V gene lookup returns CDR1 SEHNR and CDR2 FQNEAQ (reference sequence). The CDR3 is CASSLSDEQFF. The CDR3 DNA reads TGTGCCAGCAGCTTAAGTGATGAGCAGTTCTTC.

A word on this clone: The sample has other DNA sequences that encode this CDR3 too. The rearrangement joins TRBV30 to TRBJ2-7, with D tentatively TRBD1 (5 bases). Trimming took off 0 bases at V and 0 bases at J, with 6 bases between the two ends. Germline V CDR1 and CDR2: GTSNPN, SVGIG (reference sequence). This CDR3 has 13 amino acids. The CDR3 sequence: CAWSVDSSYEQYF. The CDR3 coding sequence is TGTGCCTGGAGTGTAGACAGCTCCTACGAGCAGTACTTC.

The chain links TRBV10-2 to TRBJ1-5; maybe TRBD1 (5 bases). Germline V lookup: CDR1 WSHSY, CDR2 SAAADI. CDR3 size: 12 residues. Trimming removed 5 bases from V and 5 bases from J, with 7 bases in between. The CDR3 nucleotides are TGCGCCAGCAGTTCAGGGTATCAGCCCCAGCATTTT. Protein sequence: CASSSGYQPQHF.

This clone was seen more than once but under ten times. J is TRBJ2-7 and V is TRBV10-1; D unresolved. V lost 2 bases and J 0 bases, leaving 11 bases between the germline ends. This CDR3 has 15 amino acids. Germline V gives CDR1 WNHNN, CDR2 SYGVQD (reference sequence). CDR3 sequence (DNA): TGCGCCAGCAGTGAGGACTCATCACGCTCCTACGAGCAGTACTTC. Protein sequence: CASSEDSSRSYEQYF.

The chain joins TRBV19 to TRBJ2-2, with 7 positions matching TRBD1. Germline V gene lookup returns CDR1 LNHDA and CDR2 SQIVND (reference sequence). V lost 0 bases, J lost 0 bases, and 4 bases stayed unmatched. This CDR3 contains 17 residues. The CDR3 nucleotides are TGTGCCAGTAGTATAGAGGGACAGACCGCGAACACCGGGGAGCTGTTTTTT. This sequence encodes CASSIEGQTANTGELFF. Full variable domain (rest looked up from reference TRBV19 and TRBJ2-2): DGGITQSPKYLFRKEGQNVTLSCEQNLNHDAMYWYRQDPGQGLRLIYYSQIVNDFQKGDIAEGYSVSREKKESFPLTVTSAQKNPTAFYLCASSIEGQTANTGELFFGEGSRLTVL.

The rearrangement joins TRBV19 to TRBJ1-5, with TRBD1 as a possible D gene (6 bases). The V end lost 1 base, the J end lost 7 bases, and 23 bases lay between the germline ends. Germline CDR1 reads LNHDA; CDR2 reads SQIVND (reference sequence). The CDR3 contains 18 residues. CDR3 bases: TGTGCCAGTAGTATAGCCCCGACAGGATACATAGCAAACCAGCCCCAGCATTTT. This codes for CASSIAPTGYIANQPQHF.

This rearrangement joins TRBV19 to TRBJ1-1, with D unclear. The CDR3 contains 14 residues. Trimming pared 2 bases from V and 0 bases from J, leaving 7 bases between. Germline lookup yields CDR1 LNHDA and CDR2 SQIVND (reference sequence). CDR3 DNA: TGTGCCAGTAGTATACACAGTATGAACACTGAAGCTTTCTTT. This sequence encodes CASSIHSMNTEAFF. The whole variable domain, filled in from reference TRBV19 and TRBJ1-1, reads DGGITQSPKYLFRKEGQNVTLSCEQNLNHDAMYWYRQDPGQGLRLIYYSQIVNDFQKGDIAEGYSVSREKKESFPLTVTSAQKNPTAFYLCASSIHSMNTEAFFGQGTRLTVV.

The chain's CDR3 is CASSRRPRPTNEKLFF. DNA of the CDR3: TGTGCCAGCAGCCGTCGGCCCCGGCCAACTAATGAAAAACTGTTTTTT. The rearrangement uses TRBV7-8 and TRBJ1-4; no firm D call. CDR1 SGHVS and CDR2 FQNEAQ come from the germline V gene. The CDR3 is 16 residues long. V was cut by 5 bases and J by 0 bases, with 13 bases left in between.

This clone has only one observation. The chain has TRBV4-1 and TRBJ2-7; perhaps D is TRBD1 or TRBD2 (5 bases each). CDR1 is MGHRA and CDR2 is YSYEKL in the germline V gene. CDR3 size: 15 residues. The germline V and J ends were trimmed by 2 bases and 2 bases, with 13 bases remaining between them. In nucleotides, the CDR3 is TGCGCCAGCAGCCAAACGGGACGCCAGACCTACGAGCAGTACTTC. This translates into CASSQTGRQTYEQYF.

J is TRBJ2-7 and V is TRBV14; D uncertain. Trimming stripped 3 bases from V and 2 bases from J, with 11 bases between. This CDR3 is 14 amino acids long. Germline CDR1 SGHDN, CDR2 FVKESK. CDR3 DNA: TGTGCCAGCAGCCAGGGTTCCGGCCCCTACGAGCAGTACTTC. Its protein is CASSQGSGPYEQYF.

This sequence joins TRBV10-1 and TRBJ2-7; D unclear. V dropped 0 bases and J dropped 4 bases, with 13 bases sitting between them. In germline, CDR1 is WNHNN, CDR2 SYGVQD (reference sequence). The CDR3 length is 15 residues. CDR3 residues: CASSESLARQYEQYF. The CDR3 region has the DNA TGCGCCAGCAGTGAGTCGTTGGCTCGTCAGTACGAGCAGTACTTC.

This chain uses TRBV2 with TRBJ1-1, with D perhaps TRBD1 (5 bases). Germline loops: CDR1 SNHLY, CDR2 FYNNEI. The CDR3 contains 11 residues. CDR3: CGGRVNTEAFF. Here the CDR3 DNA reads TGTGGGGGCAGGGTGAACACTGAAGCTTTCTTT.

This clone was seen just once. The chain has TRBV7-6 and TRBJ1-3; 8 bases are shared with TRBD1. The germline V gene has CDR1 SGHVS and CDR2 FNYEAQ. This CDR3 contains 15 residues. V shed 5 bases, J shed 2 bases, and the junction held 5 bases outside the gene matches. CDR3 in DNA: TGTGCCAGCAGCATGGGACAGGCTCCTGGAAACACCATATATTTT. Encoded protein: CASSMGQAPGNTIYF.

This clone was observed once. This rearrangement joins TRBV7-9 to TRBJ2-1, with a tentative D call TRBD2 (6 bases). This CDR3 is built from 16 residues. Trimming stripped 5 bases from V and 8 bases from J, with 22 bases between. Germline CDR1 SEHNR, CDR2 FQNEAQ (reference sequence). CDR3 coding DNA: TGTGCCAGCAGCCCAAACCCCCTCGGCGGGAAGCATGAGCAGTTCTTC. Translation gives CASSPNPLGGKHEQFF.